The clone carrying this T cell receptor beta chain was found a few times. Its antigen is still unknown. The data belong to a study of cytomegalovirus exposure and HLA in healthy donors. 60 Vbeta and 13 Jbeta primers were used in PCR. Generated by immunoSEQ multiplex PCR, the TCRdb table keeps only in-frame clones and is missing some. The sample holds 130,000 to 150,000 clones, around 79% seen once. The CDR3 is 14 residues long. The germline gives CDR1 MDHEN, CDR2 SYDVKM. Trimming removed 6 bases from V and 2 bases from J; junction bases left unmatched: 7. Study-wide results and caveats: A missense DCLRE1C variant was associated with V- and J-gene trimming of TCR beta chains in a later analysis, and an independent cohort replicated the association.

This TCR was recovered from a man aged 35-49 years in good health and CMV-seropositive. The specimen sequenced was PBMCs. The chain couples TRBV28 to TRBJ2-7; 7 nucleotides agree with TRBD1. The CDR3 loop is CASSSGTAAYEQYF. The CDR3 region has the DNA TGTGCCAGCAGCTCCGGGACAGCAGCCTACGAGCAGTACTTC.